The clone carrying this T cell receptor beta chain was picked up a small number of times. The antigen is not known. TCRdb processed the 5' RACE reads anew with MiXCR; each CDR3 protein has one entry. The profile shows 150,000 to 200,000 distinct CDR3 sequences, roughly 20% of them singletons. The sample originates from a study of CD8 T cells in ankylosing spondylitis. General study results and limits: A motif of 7 to 9 highly homologous TCR beta variants was seen as apparently characteristic of ankylosing spondylitis blood. Prior literature has documented some motif variants in synovial fluid and blood from reactive arthritis. Peripheral blood held disease-linked clones only at relatively low frequency, and these were CD8+.

J lost 1 base, V lost 3 bases, and 0 bases had no gene match. The CDR3 loop spans 12 amino acids. The germline gives CDR1 DFQATT, CDR2 SNEGSKA (reference sequence). The sequence came from a male donor under 30 with ankylosing spondylitis or in good health (not recorded which). Sequenced input: blood, either unsorted or a sorted T cell fraction (not recorded which). The chain employs TRBV20-1 and TRBJ2-7; 7 positions agree with TRBD1. The CDR3 here is CSASRGSYEQYF. The CDR3 coding sequence is TGCAGTGCTAGCAGGGGGTCCTACGAGCAGTACTTC.